One T cell receptor (beta chain) is described in this entry. What it binds is unknown. When sampled, the donors appeared nominally healthy, though they likely had unrecorded immune exposures. Use of 60 Vbeta and 13 Jbeta primers characterized the PCR. Method: immunoSEQ multiplex PCR; TCRdb's copy keeps in-frame clones and lacks some. The table has approximately 130,000 clones, around 77% seen once. This sample is part of a study of cytomegalovirus exposure and HLA in healthy donors. Points from the study as a whole: A previous analysis found most TCR beta V segments productive roughly 87% or roughly 30% of the time.

Per germline, CDR1 SGHTA and CDR2 FQGNSA. With V trimmed by 5 bases and J by 4 bases, 8 bases remained unmatched. The CDR3 is made up of 16 amino acids. The specimen was PBMCs. This sequence was found in a man aged 50 to 59 in good health and CMV-seronegative. The V call is TRBV7-2, the J call TRBJ2-2; 9 bases map to TRBD2. The CDR3 loop is CASSTVAGALTGELFF. The CDR3 nucleotides are TGTGCCAGCAGCACCGTAGCGGGAGCGCTCACCGGGGAGCTGTTTTTT.